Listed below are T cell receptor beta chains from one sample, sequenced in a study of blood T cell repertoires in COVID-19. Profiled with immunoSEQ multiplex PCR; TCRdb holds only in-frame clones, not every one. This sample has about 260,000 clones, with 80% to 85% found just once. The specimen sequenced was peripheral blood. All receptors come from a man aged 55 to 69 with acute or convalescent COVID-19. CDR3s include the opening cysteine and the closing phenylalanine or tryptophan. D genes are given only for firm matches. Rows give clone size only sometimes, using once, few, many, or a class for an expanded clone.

DNA: TGTGCCAGCAGGACAGGGGGCGCCCCCTCCTACAATGAGCAGTTCTTC
CDR3: CASRTGGAPSYNEQFF
V: TRBV28
J: TRBJ2-1
size: NA
D: TRBD1
length: 16

DNA: TGCAGCGTTGCTGGGCAGGCGAACACTGAAGCTTTCTTT
CDR3: CSVAGQANTEAFF
V: TRBV29-1
J: TRBJ1-1
size: NA
D: NA
length: 13

DNA: TGTGCCAGCAGCATGGGACAGGGTAATCAGCCCCAGCATTTT
CDR3: CASSMGQGNQPQHF
V: TRBV6-5
J: TRBJ1-5
size: NA
D: TRBD1
length: 14

DNA: TGTGCCAGCAGCTTAGGACAGGAGGTTTTTGAAAAACTGTTTTTT
CDR3: CASSLGQEVFEKLFF
V: TRBV7-3
J: TRBJ1-4
size: NA
D: TRBD1
length: 15

DNA: TGTGCCAGCAGGGAGCGGTGGGACACTGAAGCTTTCTTT
CDR3: CASRERWDTEAFF
V: TRBV12-3/TRBV12-4
J: TRBJ1-1
size: NA
D: NA
length: 13

DNA: TGCAGCGTGGGGGGGGACGGCACAGATACGCAGTATTTT
CDR3: CSVGGDGTDTQYF
V: TRBV29-1
J: TRBJ2-3
size: NA
D: TRBD2
length: 13

DNA: TGCGCCAGCAGCTTGGAGTACCGAGCCGGCGGGAACACTGAAGCTTTCTTT
CDR3: CASSLEYRAGGNTEAFF
V: TRBV5-1
J: TRBJ1-1
size: NA
D: NA
length: 17

DNA: TGTGCCAGCCCCGGGCGAGGTCAGGAGGTGAACACTGAAGCTTTCTTT
CDR3: CASPGRGQEVNTEAFF
V: TRBV6-9
J: TRBJ1-1
size: NA
D: NA
length: 16

DNA: TGTGCCAGCAGCCGACTCTTGAACACTGAAGCTTTCTTT
CDR3: CASSRLLNTEAFF
V: TRBV5-8
J: TRBJ1-1
size: NA
D: NA
length: 13

DNA: TGTGCCAGCAGCGTAGGGACTAGCAGAAACACAGATACGCAGTATTTT
CDR3: CASSVGTSRNTDTQYF
V: TRBV9
J: TRBJ2-3
size: NA
D: TRBD2
length: 16

DNA: TGCGCCAGCAGCTTGGAACCGGGACAGGGATACACCGGGGAGCTGTTTTTT
CDR3: CASSLEPGQGYTGELFF
V: TRBV5-1
J: TRBJ2-2
size: NA
D: TRBD1
length: 17

DNA: TGTGCCAGCAGCAGCCAGGCCCCTAGGCCCATGGGGGACAGGCAAGAGACCCAGTACTTC
CDR3: CASSSQAPRPMGDRQETQYF
V: TRBV7-6
J: TRBJ2-5
size: NA
D: TRBD1
length: 20

DNA: TGTGCCAGCACCGAGGAGTACTCTGGAAACACCATATATTTT
CDR3: CASTEEYSGNTIYF
V: TRBV6-5
J: TRBJ1-3
size: NA
D: NA
length: 14

DNA: TGTGCTAGCAGCTTGGGCAGCTACAATGAGCAGTTCTTC
CDR3: CASSLGSYNEQFF
V: TRBV7-7
J: TRBJ2-1
size: NA
D: NA
length: 13

DNA: TGTGCCAGCAGCCCCGGAGCGGTCCCGACCAGCTTCAAGCAGTACTTC
CDR3: CASSPGAVPTSFKQYF
V: TRBV27
J: TRBJ2-7
size: NA
D: NA
length: 16

DNA: TGTGCCAGCAGTCTAGGGACAGCTCCCGCCTACGAGCAGTACTTC
CDR3: CASSLGTAPAYEQYF
V: TRBV28
J: TRBJ2-7
size: NA
D: TRBD1
length: 15

DNA: TGTGCCAGTAGTGAAGAACCCTCCGGGACAGGGACCTTGACCAAAAACATTCAGTACTTC
CDR3: CASSEEPSGTGTLTKNIQYF
V: TRBV19
J: TRBJ2-4
size: NA
D: TRBD1
length: 20

DNA: TGTGCCAGCAGTGAATATTATAGCTACACCTTC
CDR3: CASSEYYSYTF
V: TRBV25-1
J: TRBJ1-2
size: NA
D: NA
length: 11

DNA: TGTGCCAGCAGCCCTTGGCAGGGGTTCTCTGGGGCCAACGTCCTGACTTTC
CDR3: CASSPWQGFSGANVLTF
V: TRBV6-2/TRBV6-3
J: TRBJ2-6
size: NA
D: NA
length: 17

DNA: TGTGCCAGCAGTGGAAGACTAGCGGGCAGCACAGATACGCAGTATTTT
CDR3: CASSGRLAGSTDTQYF
V: TRBV2
J: TRBJ2-3
size: NA
D: TRBD2
length: 16

DNA: TGTGCCAGCAGTTCCGGGATCCCCTACGAGCAGTACTTC
CDR3: CASSSGIPYEQYF
V: TRBV6-6
J: TRBJ2-7
size: once
D: NA
length: 13

DNA: TGTGCCAGCTCACCGACCGTATTGCGGGAGAGGGGAGGTACGCAGTATTTT
CDR3: CASSPTVLRERGGTQYF
V: TRBV18
J: TRBJ2-3
size: NA
D: TRBD2
length: 17

DNA: TGTGCCAGCAGCTTAGCGCGGGATGGCTACACCTTC
CDR3: CASSLARDGYTF
V: TRBV7-2
J: TRBJ1-2
size: NA
D: NA
length: 12

DNA: TGTGCCAGTAGTTGGGGAGGGAACACCGGGGAGCTGTTTTTT
CDR3: CASSWGGNTGELFF
V: TRBV19
J: TRBJ2-2
size: NA
D: NA
length: 14

DNA: TGTGCCAGCAGACTCGGACTTGAGGAGACCCAGTACTTC
CDR3: CASRLGLEETQYF
V: TRBV28
J: TRBJ2-5
size: NA
D: NA
length: 13

DNA: TGTGCCAGCAGTTCCGGCGGACTCGTACGCTACACCTTC
CDR3: CASSSGGLVRYTF
V: TRBV6-1
J: TRBJ1-2
size: once
D: NA
length: 13

DNA: TGTGCCAGCTCACCAGGGACAGGGGTTGTCTACGAGCAGTACTTC
CDR3: CASSPGTGVVYEQYF
V: TRBV18
J: TRBJ2-7
size: NA
D: TRBD1
length: 15

DNA: TGTGCCAGCAGCTCGCTCGGGGACAGGGAGTTCTTC
CDR3: CASSSLGDREFF
V: TRBV5-4
J: TRBJ2-1
size: once
D: TRBD1
length: 12

DNA: TGTGCCAGCAGCGTAGGACTAGCGGGCCTTAGCACAGATACGCAGTATTTT
CDR3: CASSVGLAGLSTDTQYF
V: TRBV9
J: TRBJ2-3
size: NA
D: TRBD2
length: 17

DNA: TGTGCCAGCAGCCAAGATCAGACAGGGAGGTTCTATGGCTACACCTTC
CDR3: CASSQDQTGRFYGYTF
V: TRBV3-1/TRBV3-2
J: TRBJ1-2
size: once
D: TRBD1
length: 16

DNA: TGTGCCAGCAGTTACTCTACGGGAACAGACCAGGGGGGCTACACCTTC
CDR3: CASSYSTGTDQGGYTF
V: TRBV6-5
J: TRBJ1-2
size: NA
D: NA
length: 16

DNA: TGTGCCAGCAGCCCGAACAGGGGGCGAGAGCAGTACTTC
CDR3: CASSPNRGREQYF
V: TRBV3-1/TRBV3-2
J: TRBJ2-7
size: NA
D: TRBD1
length: 13

DNA: TGTGCCAGCTCACCACCGGGACTAGCGGGGGGACAAGAGACCCAGTACTTC
CDR3: CASSPPGLAGGQETQYF
V: TRBV18
J: TRBJ2-5
size: NA
D: TRBD2
length: 17

DNA: TGTGCCAGCAGTTCTGGGGGTCTAGCGGGAGTCCAGGGGTACGAGCAGTACTTC
CDR3: CASSSGGLAGVQGYEQYF
V: TRBV28
J: TRBJ2-7
size: NA
D: TRBD2
length: 18

DNA: TGCGCCAGCAGCCAAGAGGGCAGGGGCCAAGAGACCCAGTACTTC
CDR3: CASSQEGRGQETQYF
V: TRBV4-3
J: TRBJ2-5
size: NA
D: NA
length: 15

DNA: TGTGCCAGCAGCCACATACTGGGACTTGCGGATGAGCAGTTCTTC
CDR3: CASSHILGLADEQFF
V: TRBV7-9
J: TRBJ2-1
size: once
D: NA
length: 15

DNA: TGTGCTAGTGGTTTGGACAGGGGGCGCAGGAATGAGCAGTTCTTC
CDR3: CASGLDRGRRNEQFF
V: TRBV12-5
J: TRBJ2-1
size: NA
D: TRBD1
length: 15

DNA: TGTGCCAGCAGCTCGACAGGGTTCCTTAGCTATGGCTACACCTTC
CDR3: CASSSTGFLSYGYTF
V: TRBV7-6
J: TRBJ1-2
size: NA
D: TRBD1
length: 15

DNA: TGTGCCAGCAGCCCCGGACTAGCGGGGGGGTCCTACGAGCAGTACTTC
CDR3: CASSPGLAGGSYEQYF
V: TRBV5-6
J: TRBJ2-7
size: once
D: TRBD2
length: 16

DNA: TGTGCCAGCAGCGGCAGGGGACAGGGTTCAGATACGCAGTATTTT
CDR3: CASSGRGQGSDTQYF
V: TRBV6-2/TRBV6-3
J: TRBJ2-3
size: NA
D: TRBD1
length: 15